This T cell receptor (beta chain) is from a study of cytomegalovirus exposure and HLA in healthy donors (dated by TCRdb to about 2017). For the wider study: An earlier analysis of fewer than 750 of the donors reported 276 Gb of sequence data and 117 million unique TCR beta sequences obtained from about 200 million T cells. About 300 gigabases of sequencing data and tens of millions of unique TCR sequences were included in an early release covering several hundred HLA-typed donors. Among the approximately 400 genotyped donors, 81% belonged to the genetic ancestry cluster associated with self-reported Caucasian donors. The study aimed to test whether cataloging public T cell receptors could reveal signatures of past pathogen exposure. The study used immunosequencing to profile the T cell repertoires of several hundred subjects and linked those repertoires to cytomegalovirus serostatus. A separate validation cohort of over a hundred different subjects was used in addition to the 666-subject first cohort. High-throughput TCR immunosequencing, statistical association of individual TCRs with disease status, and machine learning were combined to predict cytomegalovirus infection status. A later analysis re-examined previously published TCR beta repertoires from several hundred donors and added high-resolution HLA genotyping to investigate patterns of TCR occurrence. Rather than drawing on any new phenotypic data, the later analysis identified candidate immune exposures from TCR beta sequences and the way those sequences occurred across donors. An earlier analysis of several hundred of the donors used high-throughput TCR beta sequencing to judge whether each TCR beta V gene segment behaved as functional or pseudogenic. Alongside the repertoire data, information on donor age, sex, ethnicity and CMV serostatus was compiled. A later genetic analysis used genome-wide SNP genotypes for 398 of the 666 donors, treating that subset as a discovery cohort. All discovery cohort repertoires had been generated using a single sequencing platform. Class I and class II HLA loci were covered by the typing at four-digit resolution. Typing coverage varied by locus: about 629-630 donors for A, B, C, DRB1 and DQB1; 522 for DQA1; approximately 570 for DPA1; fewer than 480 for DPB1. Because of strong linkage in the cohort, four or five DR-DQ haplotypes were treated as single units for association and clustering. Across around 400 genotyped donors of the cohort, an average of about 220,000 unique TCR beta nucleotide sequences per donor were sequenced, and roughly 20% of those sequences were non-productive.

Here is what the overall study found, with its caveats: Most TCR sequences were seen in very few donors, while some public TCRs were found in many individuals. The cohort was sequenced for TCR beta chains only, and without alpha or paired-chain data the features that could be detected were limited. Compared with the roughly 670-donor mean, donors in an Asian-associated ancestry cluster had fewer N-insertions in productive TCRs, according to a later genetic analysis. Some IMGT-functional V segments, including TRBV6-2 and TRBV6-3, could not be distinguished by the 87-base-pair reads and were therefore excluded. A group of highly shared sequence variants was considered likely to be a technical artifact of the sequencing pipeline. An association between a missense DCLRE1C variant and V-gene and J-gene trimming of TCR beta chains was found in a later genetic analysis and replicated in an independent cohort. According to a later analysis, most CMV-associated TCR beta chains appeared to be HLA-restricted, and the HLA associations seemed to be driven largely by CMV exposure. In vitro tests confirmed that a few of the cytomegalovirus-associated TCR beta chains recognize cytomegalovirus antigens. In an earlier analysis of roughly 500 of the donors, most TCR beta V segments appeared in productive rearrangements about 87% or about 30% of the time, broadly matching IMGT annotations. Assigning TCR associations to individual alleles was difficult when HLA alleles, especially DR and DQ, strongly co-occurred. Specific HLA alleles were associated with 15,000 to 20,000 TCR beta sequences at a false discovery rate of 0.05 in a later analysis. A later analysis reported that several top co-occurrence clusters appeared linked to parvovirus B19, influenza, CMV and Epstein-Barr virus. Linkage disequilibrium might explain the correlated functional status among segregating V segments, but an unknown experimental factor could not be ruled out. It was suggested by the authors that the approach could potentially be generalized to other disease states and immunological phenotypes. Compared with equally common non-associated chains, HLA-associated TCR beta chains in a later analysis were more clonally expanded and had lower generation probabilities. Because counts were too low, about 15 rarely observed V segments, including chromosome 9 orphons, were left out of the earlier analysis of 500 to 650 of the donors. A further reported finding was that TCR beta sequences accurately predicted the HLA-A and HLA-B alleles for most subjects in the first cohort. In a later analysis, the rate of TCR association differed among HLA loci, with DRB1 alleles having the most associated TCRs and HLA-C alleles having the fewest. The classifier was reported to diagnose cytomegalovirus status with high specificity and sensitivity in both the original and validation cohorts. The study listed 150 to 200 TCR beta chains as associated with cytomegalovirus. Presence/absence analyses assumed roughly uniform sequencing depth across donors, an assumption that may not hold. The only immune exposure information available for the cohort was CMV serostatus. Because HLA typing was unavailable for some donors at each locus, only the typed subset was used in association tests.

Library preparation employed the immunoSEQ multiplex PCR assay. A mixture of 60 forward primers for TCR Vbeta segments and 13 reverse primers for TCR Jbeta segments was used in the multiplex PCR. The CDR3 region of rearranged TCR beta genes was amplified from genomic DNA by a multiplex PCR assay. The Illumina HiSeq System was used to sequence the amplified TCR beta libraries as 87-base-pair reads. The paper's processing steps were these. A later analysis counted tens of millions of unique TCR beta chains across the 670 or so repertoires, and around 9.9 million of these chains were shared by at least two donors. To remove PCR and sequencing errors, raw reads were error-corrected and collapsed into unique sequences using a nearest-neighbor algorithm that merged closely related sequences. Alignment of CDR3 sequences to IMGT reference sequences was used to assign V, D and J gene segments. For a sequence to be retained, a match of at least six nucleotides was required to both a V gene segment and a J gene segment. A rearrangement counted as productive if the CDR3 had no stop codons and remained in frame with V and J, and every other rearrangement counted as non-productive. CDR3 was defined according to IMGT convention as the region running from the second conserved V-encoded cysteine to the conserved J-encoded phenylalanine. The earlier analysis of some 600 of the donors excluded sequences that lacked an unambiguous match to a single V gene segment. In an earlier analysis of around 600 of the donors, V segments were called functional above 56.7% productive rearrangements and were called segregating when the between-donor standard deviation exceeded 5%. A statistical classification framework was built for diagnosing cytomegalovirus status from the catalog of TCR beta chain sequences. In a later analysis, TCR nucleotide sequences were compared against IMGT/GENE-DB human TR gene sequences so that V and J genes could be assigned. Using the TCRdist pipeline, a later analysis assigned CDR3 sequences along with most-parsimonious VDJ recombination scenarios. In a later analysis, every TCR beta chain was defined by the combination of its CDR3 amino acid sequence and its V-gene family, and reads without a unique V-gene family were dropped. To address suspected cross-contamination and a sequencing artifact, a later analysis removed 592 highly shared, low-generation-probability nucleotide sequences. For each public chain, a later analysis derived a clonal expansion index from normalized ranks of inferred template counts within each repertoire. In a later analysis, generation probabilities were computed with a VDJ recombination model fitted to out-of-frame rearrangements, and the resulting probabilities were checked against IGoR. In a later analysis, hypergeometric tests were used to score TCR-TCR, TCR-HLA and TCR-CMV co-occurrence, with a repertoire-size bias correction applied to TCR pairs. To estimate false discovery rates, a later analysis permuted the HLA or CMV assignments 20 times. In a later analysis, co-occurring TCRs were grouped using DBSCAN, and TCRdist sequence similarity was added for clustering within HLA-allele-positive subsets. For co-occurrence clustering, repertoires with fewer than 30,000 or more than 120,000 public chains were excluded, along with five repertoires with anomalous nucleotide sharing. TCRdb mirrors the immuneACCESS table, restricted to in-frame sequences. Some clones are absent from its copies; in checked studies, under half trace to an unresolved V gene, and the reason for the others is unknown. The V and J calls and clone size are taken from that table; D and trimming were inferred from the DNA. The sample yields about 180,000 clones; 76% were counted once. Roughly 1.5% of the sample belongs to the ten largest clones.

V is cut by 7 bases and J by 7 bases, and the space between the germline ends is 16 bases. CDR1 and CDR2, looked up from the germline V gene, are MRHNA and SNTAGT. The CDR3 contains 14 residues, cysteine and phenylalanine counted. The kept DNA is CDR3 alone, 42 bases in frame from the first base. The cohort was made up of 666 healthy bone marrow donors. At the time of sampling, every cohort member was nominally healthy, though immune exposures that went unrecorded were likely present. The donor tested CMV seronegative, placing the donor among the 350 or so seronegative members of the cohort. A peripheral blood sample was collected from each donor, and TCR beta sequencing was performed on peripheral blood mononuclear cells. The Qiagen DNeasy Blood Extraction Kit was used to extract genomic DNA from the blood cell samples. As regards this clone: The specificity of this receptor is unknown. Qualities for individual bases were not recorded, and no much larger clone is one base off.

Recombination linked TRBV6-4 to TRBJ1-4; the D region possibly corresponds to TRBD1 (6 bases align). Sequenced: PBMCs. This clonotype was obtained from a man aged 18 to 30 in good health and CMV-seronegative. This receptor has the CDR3 CASTGGRQGEKLFF. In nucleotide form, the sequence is TGTGCCAGCACGGGGGGGCGGCAGGGTGAAAAACTGTTTTTT.